This T cell receptor beta chain emerged from a study of spatial heterogeneity in lung cancer. Overall study context: Each distinct TCR and UMI combination averaged more than ten appearances in raw reads. Broader study findings: The study found that expanded intratumoral alpha and beta TCR counts tracked tumor mutation counts.

Many counts were recorded for this clonotype. Its cognate antigen is unknown. Time point given: sample taken at primary tumor resection. Each CDR3 protein is one row after TCRdb ran MiXCR on the 5' RACE reads. This sample has under 11,000 distinct CDR3 sequences, with over 9.5% found just once. This CDR3 is 12 amino acids long. J gave up 3 bases and V 5 bases, and 4 bases lay outside the gene matches. Per germline, CDR1 DFQATT and CDR2 SNEGSKA (reference sequence). This chain links TRBV20-1 with TRBJ2-7, with 7 bases matching TRBD1. This material consisted of lung tumor tissue, taken at surgery. The TCR comes from a female donor with early-stage non-small cell lung cancer. CDR3 DNA sequence: TGCAGTGCTGCGGACAGGTACTACGAGCAGTACTTC. It yields the protein CSAADRYYEQYF.